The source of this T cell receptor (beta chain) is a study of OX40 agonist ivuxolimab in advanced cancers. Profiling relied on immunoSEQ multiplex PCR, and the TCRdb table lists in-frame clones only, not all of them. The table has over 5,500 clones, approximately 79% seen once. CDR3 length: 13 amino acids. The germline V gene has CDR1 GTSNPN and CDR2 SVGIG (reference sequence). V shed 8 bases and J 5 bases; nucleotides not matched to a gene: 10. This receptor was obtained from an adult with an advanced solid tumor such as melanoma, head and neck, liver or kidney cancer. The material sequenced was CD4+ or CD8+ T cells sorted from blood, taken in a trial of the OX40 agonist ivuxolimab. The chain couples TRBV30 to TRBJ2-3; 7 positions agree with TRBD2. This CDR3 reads CAGERGKGDTQYF. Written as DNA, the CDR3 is TGTGCCGGAGAGCGGGGAAAGGGAGATACGCAGTATTTT. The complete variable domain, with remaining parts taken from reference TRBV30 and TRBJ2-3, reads SQTIHQWPATLVQPVGSPLSLECTVEGTSNPNLYWYRQAAGRGLQLLFYSVGIGQISSEVPQNLSASRPQDRQFILSSKKLLLSDSGFYLCAGERGKGDTQYFGPGTRLTVL.